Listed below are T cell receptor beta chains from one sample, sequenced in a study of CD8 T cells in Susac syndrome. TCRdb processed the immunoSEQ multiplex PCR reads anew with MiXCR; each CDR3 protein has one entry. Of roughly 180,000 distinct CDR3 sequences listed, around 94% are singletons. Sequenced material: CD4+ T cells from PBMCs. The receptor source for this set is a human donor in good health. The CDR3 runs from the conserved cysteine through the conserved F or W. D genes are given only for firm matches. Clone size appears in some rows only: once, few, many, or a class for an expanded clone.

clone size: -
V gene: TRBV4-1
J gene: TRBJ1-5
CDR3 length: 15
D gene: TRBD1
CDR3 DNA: TGCGCCAGCAGCCCCACGGGACAGGGCAATCAGCCCCAGCATTTT
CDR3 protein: CASSPTGQGNQPQHF

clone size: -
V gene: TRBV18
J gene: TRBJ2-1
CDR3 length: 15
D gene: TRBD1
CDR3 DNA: TGTGCCAGCTCACCACCGGAGAGGGGGCAGAATGAGCAGTTCTTC
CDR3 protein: CASSPPERGQNEQFF

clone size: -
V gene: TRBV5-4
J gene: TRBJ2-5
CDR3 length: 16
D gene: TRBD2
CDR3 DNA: TGTGCCAGCAGCCCGATAGCGGGGGTCTACCAAGAGACCCAGTACTTC
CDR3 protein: CASSPIAGVYQETQYF

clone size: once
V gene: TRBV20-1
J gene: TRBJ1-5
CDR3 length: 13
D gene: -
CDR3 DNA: TGCAGTGCTAGAGATCAGAACAATCAGCCCCAGCATTTT
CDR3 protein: CSARDQNNQPQHF

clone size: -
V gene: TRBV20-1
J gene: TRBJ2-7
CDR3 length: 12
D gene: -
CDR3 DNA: TGCAGCTATCGGGACAACTCCTACGAGCAGTACTTC
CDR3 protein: CSYRDNSYEQYF

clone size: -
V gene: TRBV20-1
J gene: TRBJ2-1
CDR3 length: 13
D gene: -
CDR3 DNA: TGCAGTGCTGAGACGCCAGGGAATCTTGAGCAGTTCTTC
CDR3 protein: CSAETPGNLEQFF

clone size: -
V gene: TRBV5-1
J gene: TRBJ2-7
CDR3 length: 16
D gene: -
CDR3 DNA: TGCGCCAGCAGCTTGACTAGTCCGAGGCCTCCCTACGAGCAGTACTTC
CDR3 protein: CASSLTSPRPPYEQYF

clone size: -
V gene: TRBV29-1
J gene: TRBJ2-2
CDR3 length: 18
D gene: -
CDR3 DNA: TGCAGCGTCGTCGAAAGGAGACGTGGACCAAAGAACACCGGGGAGCTGTTTTTT
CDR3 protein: CSVVERRRGPKNTGELFF

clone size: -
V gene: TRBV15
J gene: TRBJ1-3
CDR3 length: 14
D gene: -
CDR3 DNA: TGTGCCACCAGCAGAGACAGCTCTGGAAACACCATATATTTT
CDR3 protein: CATSRDSSGNTIYF

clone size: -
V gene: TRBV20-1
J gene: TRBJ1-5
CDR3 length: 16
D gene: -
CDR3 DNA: TGCAGTGCTAGAGATGTACGGGGGCCTCGCAATCAGCCCCAGCATTTT
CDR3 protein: CSARDVRGPRNQPQHF

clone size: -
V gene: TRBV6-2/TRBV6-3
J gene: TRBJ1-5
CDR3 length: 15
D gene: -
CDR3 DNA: TGTGCCAGCAGTTACCCTGGACTAATAGATCAGCCCCAGCATTTT
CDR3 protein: CASSYPGLIDQPQHF

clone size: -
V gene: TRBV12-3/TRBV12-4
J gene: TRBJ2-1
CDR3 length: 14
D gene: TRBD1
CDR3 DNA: TGTGCCAGCAGCCCGGGACAGGGGGAAAGTGAGCAGTTCTTC
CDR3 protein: CASSPGQGESEQFF

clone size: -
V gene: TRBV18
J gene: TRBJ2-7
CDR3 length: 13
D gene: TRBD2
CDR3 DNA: TGTGCCAGCTCACCCTCGGGGGGCTACGAGCAGTACTTC
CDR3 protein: CASSPSGGYEQYF

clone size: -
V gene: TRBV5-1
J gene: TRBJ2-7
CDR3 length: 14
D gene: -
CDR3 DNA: TGCGCCAGCAGCTTGGCAGCCGAAGCCTACGAGCAGTACTTC
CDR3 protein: CASSLAAEAYEQYF

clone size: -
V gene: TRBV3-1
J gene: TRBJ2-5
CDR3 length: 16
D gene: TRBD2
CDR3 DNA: TGTGCCAGCAGACCGACTAGCGGGGGGGCAGCTGAGACCCAGTACTTC
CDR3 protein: CASRPTSGGAAETQYF

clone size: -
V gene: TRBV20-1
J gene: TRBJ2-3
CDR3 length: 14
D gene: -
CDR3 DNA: TGCACCTTGCTAGTAAGGGGTAGCACAGATACGCAGTATTTT
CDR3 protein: CTLLVRGSTDTQYF

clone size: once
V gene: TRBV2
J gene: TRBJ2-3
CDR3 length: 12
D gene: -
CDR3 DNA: TGTGCCAGCAGTGACAACCCAGATACGCAGTATTTT
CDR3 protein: CASSDNPDTQYF

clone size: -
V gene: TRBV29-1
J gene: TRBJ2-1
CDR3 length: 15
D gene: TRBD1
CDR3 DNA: TGCAGCGGAGGGACAGGTACCGGCTCCTACAATGAGCAGTTCTTC
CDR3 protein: CSGGTGTGSYNEQFF

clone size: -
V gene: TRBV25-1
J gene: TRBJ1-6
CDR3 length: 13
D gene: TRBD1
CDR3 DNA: TGTGCCAGCGGGGGACAGCAGAATTCACCCCTCCACTTT
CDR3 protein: CASGGQQNSPLHF

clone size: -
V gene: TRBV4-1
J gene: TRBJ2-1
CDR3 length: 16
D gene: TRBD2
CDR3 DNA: TGCGCCAGCAGTCAAAGCGGGAATGGTTTAGGCAATGAGCAGTTCTTC
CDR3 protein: CASSQSGNGLGNEQFF

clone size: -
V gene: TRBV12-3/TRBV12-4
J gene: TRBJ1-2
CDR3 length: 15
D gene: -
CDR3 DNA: TGTGCCAGCAGTTTAGTGTCCGGGACAACCCCTGGCTACACCTTC
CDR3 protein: CASSLVSGTTPGYTF

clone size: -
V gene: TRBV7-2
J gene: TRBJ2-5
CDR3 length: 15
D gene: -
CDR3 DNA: TGTGCCAGCAGCTTAGAGGGGCGGGTGCGGGAGACCCAGTACTTC
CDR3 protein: CASSLEGRVRETQYF

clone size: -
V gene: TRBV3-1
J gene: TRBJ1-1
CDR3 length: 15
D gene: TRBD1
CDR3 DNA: TGTGCCAGCAGCGAGACAGGGGCGATGAACACTGAAGCTTTCTTT
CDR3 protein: CASSETGAMNTEAFF

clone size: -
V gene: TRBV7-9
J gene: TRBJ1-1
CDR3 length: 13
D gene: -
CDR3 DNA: TGTGCCAGCAGCTTATTGGAGGCCACTGAAGCTTTCTTT
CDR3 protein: CASSLLEATEAFF

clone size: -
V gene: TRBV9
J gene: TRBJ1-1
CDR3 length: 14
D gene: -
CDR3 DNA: TGTGCCAGCAGCGTAGGTGAGGTGAACACTGAAGCTTTCTTT
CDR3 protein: CASSVGEVNTEAFF

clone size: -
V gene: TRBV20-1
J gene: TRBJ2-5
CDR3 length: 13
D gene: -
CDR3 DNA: TGCAGTGCAGGGACCCCCTCCCAAGAGACCCAGTACTTC
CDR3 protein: CSAGTPSQETQYF

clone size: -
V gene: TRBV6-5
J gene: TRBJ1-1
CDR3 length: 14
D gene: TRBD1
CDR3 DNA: TGTGCCAGCAGTACCGGGACAGAGAACACTGAAGCTTTCTTT
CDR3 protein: CASSTGTENTEAFF

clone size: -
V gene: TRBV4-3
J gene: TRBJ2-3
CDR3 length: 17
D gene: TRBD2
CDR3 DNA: TGCGCCAGCAGCCAAGAAGGCCCAGCGGGGAACACAGATACGCAGTATTTT
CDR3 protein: CASSQEGPAGNTDTQYF

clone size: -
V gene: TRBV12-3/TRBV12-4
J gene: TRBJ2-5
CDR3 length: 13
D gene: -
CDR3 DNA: TGTGCCAGCAGCTGGGCTAGCGTGGAGACCCAGTACTTC
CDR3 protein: CASSWASVETQYF

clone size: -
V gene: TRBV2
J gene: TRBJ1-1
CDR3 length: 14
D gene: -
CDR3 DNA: TGTGCCAGCAGTGAACACGGACCGAACACTGAAGCTTTCTTT
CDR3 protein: CASSEHGPNTEAFF